Given below is one T cell receptor beta chain in context. The sample is drawn from a study of regulatory T cells in long-lasting Graves disease. The time point was: persistent/refractory GD, antithyroid drugs over 5 years with positive TRAb. RNA from PBMCs was the source of the TCR library. The CDR3 length is 13 residues. Germline assignment: CDR1 GTSNPN and CDR2 SVGIG (reference sequence). Losses at the gene ends were 8 bases for V and 3 bases for J; bases not matched to a gene: 4. CDR3-region Arm-PCR and iRepertoire HTBI primers produced the TCR beta libraries. TCRdb independently ran MiXCR on the multiplex PCR reads; one entry per CDR3 protein. The sample has around 500,000 distinct CDR3 sequences; about 20% are singletons.

The sample in question was peripheral blood mononuclear cells (PBMCs), obtained when the disease was refractory, from a patient treated with antithyroid drugs. This receptor was taken from a female donor with Graves disease. V and J are TRBV30 and TRBJ2-1, with TRBD1 matching 10 bases. In DNA, the CDR3 is TGTGCCAGGGACAGGGGTTTCTACAATGAGCAGTTCTTC. It translates to CARDRGFYNEQFF. The variable domain in full, with the rest retrieved from reference TRBV30 and TRBJ2-1, is SQTIHQWPATLVQPVGSPLSLECTVEGTSNPNLYWYRQAAGRGLQLLFYSVGIGQISSEVPQNLSASRPQDRQFILSSKKLLLSDSGFYLCARDRGFYNEQFFGPGTRLTVL.